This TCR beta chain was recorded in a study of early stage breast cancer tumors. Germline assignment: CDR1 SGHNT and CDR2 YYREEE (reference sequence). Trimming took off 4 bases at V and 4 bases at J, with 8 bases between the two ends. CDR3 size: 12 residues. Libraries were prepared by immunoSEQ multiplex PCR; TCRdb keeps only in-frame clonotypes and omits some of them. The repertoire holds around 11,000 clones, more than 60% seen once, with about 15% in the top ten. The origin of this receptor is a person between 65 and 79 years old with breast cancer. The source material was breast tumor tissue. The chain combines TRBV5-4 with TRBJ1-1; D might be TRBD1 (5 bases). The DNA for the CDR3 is TGTGCCAGCAGCCTAACAGGCACTGAAGCTTTCTTT. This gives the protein CASSLTGTEAFF.